The clone carrying this T cell receptor (beta chain) is a singleton in its sample. The antigen remains unidentified. The TCR beta cDNA libraries contained unique molecular identifiers. With roughly 1 to 11 million T cells as the source, 540,000 or so cDNA molecules resulted. TCRdb re-analysed the PCR reads in MiXCR, keeping a single row per CDR3 protein. The data contain approximately 730,000 distinct CDR3 sequences, roughly 30% of them singletons. The data belong to a study of post-analysis software for immune sequencing data. The CDR3 contains 19 residues. Germline CDR1 is SGHTA and CDR2 is FQGNSA. Trimming removed 0 bases from V and 0 bases from J; junction bases left unmatched: 11. The study, taken as a whole, reports: The authors found that F measure strongly co-clustered same-batch samples. Relative to controls, patients had a handful of TRBV segments at higher frequency, with TRBV5-6, TRBV5-1 and TRBV20-1 among these. Multiple sclerosis patients showed significantly lower normalized Chao1 diversity than controls did.

The source material was blood. The TCR sequence derives from a girl between 5 and 17 years old with multiple sclerosis. The J gene is TRBJ2-7, the V gene TRBV7-2; 10 nucleotides line up with TRBD2. DNA for the CDR3: TGTGCCAGCAGCTTAGCTTCACTATGGACTAGCGGCAGCTCCTACGAGCAGTACTTC. It codes for CASSLASLWTSGSSYEQYF. The variable domain in full, with the rest retrieved from reference TRBV7-2 and TRBJ2-7, is GAGVSQSPSNKVTEKGKDVELRCDPISGHTALYWYRQSLGQGLEFLIYFQGNSAPDKSGLPSDRFSAERTGGSVSTLTIQRTQQEDSAVYLCASSLASLWTSGSSYEQYFGPGTRLTVT.